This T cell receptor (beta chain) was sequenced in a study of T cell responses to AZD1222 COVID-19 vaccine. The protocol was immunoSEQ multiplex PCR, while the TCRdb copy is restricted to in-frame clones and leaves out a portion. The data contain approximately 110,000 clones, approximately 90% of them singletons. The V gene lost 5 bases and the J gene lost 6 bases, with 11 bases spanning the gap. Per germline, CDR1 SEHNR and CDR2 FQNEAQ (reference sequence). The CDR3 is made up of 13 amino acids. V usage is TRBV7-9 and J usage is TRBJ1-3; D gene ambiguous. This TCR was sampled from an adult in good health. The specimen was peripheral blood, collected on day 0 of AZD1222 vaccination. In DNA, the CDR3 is TGTGCCAGCAGCCGTAATGGGATAAACACCATATATTTT. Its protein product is CASSRNGINTIYF.